What follows describes a single T cell receptor (beta chain). No antigen is known for it. The authors used template switching to add a universal primer site and gave cDNA unique molecular identifiers. Using its own MiXCR run on the 5' RACE reads, TCRdb lists one record per CDR3 protein. Seen here are 420,000 or so distinct CDR3 sequences, approximately 17% observed once, and the top ten hold more than 10%. This sample was taken from a study of identical twins. Study conclusions and caveats: Monozygotic twins shared more out-of-frame TCR alpha than recombination models predicted.

The source is a man in his fifties or sixties in good health. Sequenced sample: naive T cells sorted from blood.

DNA of the CDR3: TGTGCCAGCAGCCAAGTGTTTGAGGGCTCCTACAATGAGCAGTTCTTC. Protein: CASSQVFEGSYNEQFF. The chain uses TRBV3-1 and TRBJ2-1; a possible D gene is TRBD2 (5 bases). Germline V gene lookup returns CDR1 LGHDT and CDR2 YNNKEL (reference sequence). CDR3 length: 16 amino acids. V was trimmed by 1 base and J by 0 bases, leaving 10 bases between them.